This T cell receptor beta chain was observed in a study of blood T cell repertoires in COVID-19. Study overall: Nucleic acid was either cDNA or gDNA, and it came from T cells, B-cell-depleted T cells, or PBMCs.

Many counts were recorded for this clone. The V end was cut by 5 bases, the J end by 2 bases, with 16 bases between. Germline-derived CDR1 and CDR2 are SGHAT and FQNNGV. There are 15 residues in the CDR3. In the original workflow: Estimates of nucleated cell counts were drawn from the amplification of reference gene primers. Data came from immunoSEQ multiplex PCR; TCRdb stores just in-frame clones and leaves some out. V and J calls and clone size are copied from that table; D and trimming were computed from the DNA. The sample has around 87,000 clones, over 70% seen once; the top ten hold around 10%. The origin of this receptor is a woman of 80 years or more with acute or convalescent COVID-19. The specimen was peripheral blood. V and J are TRBV11-2 and TRBJ2-7; D ambiguous. CDR3 loop: CASSPPGALTYEQYF. DNA of the CDR3: TGTGCCAGCAGCCCCCCAGGTGCACTGACCTACGAGCAGTACTTC.